This T cell receptor beta chain was captured by sequencing in a study of memory CD4+ T cells and cytomegalovirus serostatus. General observations from the study: Median bootstrapped AUC for CMV status was about 0.95 originally, approximately 0.9 US-trained. The CMV-associated TCR signature appears largely within the CD4+ memory repertoire. CD4+ memory repertoires contained 67 of 164 reported CMV TCRbeta sequences.

CDR1 and CDR2 from the germline V gene are SGHRS and YFSETQ. The CDR3 spans 16 residues. V was clipped by 4 bases and J by 5 bases; unmatched bases: 11. Generated by immunoSEQ multiplex PCR, the TCRdb table keeps only in-frame clones and is missing some. In the table there are about 96,000 clones, 80% of which are singletons. On this clone: What it recognizes is unknown.

Single viable CD3+CD4+CD8-CD45RO+ cells were sorted as the memory CD4+ T cells. The V call is TRBV5-1, the J call TRBJ2-5; 10 bases are a match to TRBD1. The specimen was memory CD4+ T cells from blood. The receptor's source is an adult in good health and CMV-seropositive. The CDR3 DNA reads as TGCGCCAGCAGCGCCCTGGACAGGGGGACATTTGAGACCCAGTACTTC. This encodes CASSALDRGTFETQYF.